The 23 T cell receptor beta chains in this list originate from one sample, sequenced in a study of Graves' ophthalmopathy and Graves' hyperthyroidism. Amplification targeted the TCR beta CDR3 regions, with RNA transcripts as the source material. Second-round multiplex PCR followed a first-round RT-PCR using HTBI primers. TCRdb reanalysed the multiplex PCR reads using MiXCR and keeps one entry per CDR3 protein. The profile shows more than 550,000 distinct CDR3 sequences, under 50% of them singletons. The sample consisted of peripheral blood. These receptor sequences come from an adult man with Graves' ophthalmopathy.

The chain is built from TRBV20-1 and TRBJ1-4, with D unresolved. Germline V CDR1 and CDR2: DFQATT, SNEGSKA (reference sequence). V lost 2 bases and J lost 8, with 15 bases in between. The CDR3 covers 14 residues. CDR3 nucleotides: TGCAGTGCTAGACCAGGCCCGGCCGGAGAAAAACTGTTTTTT. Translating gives CSARPGPAGEKLFF.

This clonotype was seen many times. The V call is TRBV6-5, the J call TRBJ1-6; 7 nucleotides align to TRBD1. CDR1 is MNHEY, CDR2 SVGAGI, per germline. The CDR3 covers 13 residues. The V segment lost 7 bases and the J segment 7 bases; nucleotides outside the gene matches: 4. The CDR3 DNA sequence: TGTGCCAGCACCCAGACAGGGAATTCACCCCTCCACTTT. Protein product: CASTQTGNSPLHF.

The CDR3: CSVEYGETQHF. CDR3 DNA sequence: TGCAGCGTTGAATACGGAGAGACCCAGCATTTT. The chain joins TRBV29-1 to TRBJ1-5; D remains unclear. Trimming left V 2 bases short and J 11 bases short, with 10 bases between. The germline CDR1 and CDR2 sequences are SQVTM and ANQGSEA. The CDR3 runs to 11 residues.

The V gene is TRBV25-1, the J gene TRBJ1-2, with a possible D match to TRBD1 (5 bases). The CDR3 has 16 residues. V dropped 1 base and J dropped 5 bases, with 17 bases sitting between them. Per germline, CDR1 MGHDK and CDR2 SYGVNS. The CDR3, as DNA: TGTGCCAGCAGTGAATCGGTGAAACAGGCGGGGTATGGCTACACCTTC. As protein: CASSESVKQAGYGYTF.

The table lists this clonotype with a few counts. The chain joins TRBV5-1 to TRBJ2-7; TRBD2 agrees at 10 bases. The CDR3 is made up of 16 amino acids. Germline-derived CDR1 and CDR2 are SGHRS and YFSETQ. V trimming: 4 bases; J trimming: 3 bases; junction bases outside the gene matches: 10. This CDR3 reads CASSTHTSGVYYEQYF. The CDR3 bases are TGCGCCAGCAGCACTCATACTAGCGGGGTTTACTACGAGCAGTACTTC.

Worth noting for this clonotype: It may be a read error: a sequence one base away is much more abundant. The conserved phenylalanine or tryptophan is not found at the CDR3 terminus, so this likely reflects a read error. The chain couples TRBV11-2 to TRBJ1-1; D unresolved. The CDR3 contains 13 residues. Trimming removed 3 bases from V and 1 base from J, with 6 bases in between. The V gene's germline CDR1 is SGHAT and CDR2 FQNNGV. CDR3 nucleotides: TGTGCCAGCAGCTTTAGAGCGAACACTGAAGCTTTCCTT. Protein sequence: CASSFRANTEAFL.

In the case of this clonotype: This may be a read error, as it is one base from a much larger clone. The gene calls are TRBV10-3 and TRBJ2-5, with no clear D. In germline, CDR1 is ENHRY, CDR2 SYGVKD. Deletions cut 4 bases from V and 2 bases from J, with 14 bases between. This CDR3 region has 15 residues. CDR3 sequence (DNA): TGTGCCATCAGTGGCTTTCAAGCGCTACAAGAGACCCAGTACTTC. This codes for CAISGFQALQETQYF.

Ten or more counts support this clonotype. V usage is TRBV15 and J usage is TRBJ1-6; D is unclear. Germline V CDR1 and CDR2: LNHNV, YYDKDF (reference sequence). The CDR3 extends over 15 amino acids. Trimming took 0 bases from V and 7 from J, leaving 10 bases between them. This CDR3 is CATSRESVRNSPLHF. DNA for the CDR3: TGTGCCACCAGCAGAGAGTCTGTCAGAAATTCACCCCTCCACTTT.

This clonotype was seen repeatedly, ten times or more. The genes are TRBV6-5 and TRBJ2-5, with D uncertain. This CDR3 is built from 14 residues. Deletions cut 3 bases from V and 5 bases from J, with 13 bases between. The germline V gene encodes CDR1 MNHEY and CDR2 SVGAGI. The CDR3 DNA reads TGTGCCAGCAGTTATCGGACGGCCGGTGAGACCCAGTACTTC. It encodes CASSYRTAGETQYF.

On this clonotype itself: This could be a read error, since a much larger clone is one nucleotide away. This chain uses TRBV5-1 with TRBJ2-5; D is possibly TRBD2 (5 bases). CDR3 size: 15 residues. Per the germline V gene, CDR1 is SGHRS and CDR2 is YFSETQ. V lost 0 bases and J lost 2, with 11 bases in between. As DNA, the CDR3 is TGCGCCAGCAGCTTGGTAAGCGGACCTCAAGAGACCCAGTACTTC. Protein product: CASSLVSGPQETQYF.

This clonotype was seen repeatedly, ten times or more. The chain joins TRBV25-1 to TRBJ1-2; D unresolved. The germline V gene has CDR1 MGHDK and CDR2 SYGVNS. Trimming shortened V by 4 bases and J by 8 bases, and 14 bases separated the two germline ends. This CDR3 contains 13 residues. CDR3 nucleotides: TGTGCCAGCAGTGGGGGAGTTGTTGGGGGCTACACCTTC. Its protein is CASSGGVVGGYTF.

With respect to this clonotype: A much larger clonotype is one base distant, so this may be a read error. CDR3 sequence reads: CASSFTSANIGELFF. Here the CDR3 DNA reads TGTGCCAGCAGCTTTACTAGCGCTAACATCGGGGAGCTGTTTTTT. V is TRBV7-2 and J is TRBJ2-2, with 7 nucleotides matching TRBD2. Germline CDR1 and CDR2: SGHTA and FQGNSA. The CDR3 contains 15 residues.

In DNA form, the CDR3 reads TGTGCCAGCAGCGTAGGAACTATCTCCTACAATGAGCAGTTCTTC. Translation gives CASSVGTISYNEQFF. The chain joins TRBV9 to TRBJ2-1; D is uncertain. The V gene's germline CDR1 is SGDLS and CDR2 YYNGEE. CDR3 length: 15 residues. Trimming shortened V by 0 bases and J by 0 bases, and 7 bases separated the two germline ends. Using reference TRBV9 and TRBJ2-1 for the parts outside the CDR3, the full variable domain is DSGVTQTPKHLITATGQRVTLRCSPRSGDLSVYWYQQSLDQGLQFLIQYYNGEERAKGNILERFSAQQFPDLHSELNLSSLELGDSALYFCASSVGTISYNEQFFGPGTRLTVL.

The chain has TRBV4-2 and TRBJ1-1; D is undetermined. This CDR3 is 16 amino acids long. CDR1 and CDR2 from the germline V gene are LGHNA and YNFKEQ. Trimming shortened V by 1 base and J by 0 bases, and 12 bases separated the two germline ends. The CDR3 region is CASSQVSGYVNTEAFF. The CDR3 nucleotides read TGTGCCAGCAGCCAAGTATCGGGTTATGTGAACACTGAAGCTTTCTTT.

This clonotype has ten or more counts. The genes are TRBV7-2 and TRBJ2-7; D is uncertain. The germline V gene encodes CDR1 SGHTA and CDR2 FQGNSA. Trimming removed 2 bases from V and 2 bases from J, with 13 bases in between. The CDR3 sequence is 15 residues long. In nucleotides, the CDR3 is TGTGCCAGCAGCTTACTCCCCACGGCTACCTACGAGCAGTACTTC. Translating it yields CASSLLPTATYEQYF. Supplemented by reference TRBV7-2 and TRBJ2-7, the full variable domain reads GAGVSQSPSNKVTEKGKDVELRCDPISGHTALYWYRQSLGQGLEFLIYFQGNSAPDKSGLPSDRFSAERTGGSVSTLTIQRTQQEDSAVYLCASSLLPTATYEQYFGPGTRLTVT.

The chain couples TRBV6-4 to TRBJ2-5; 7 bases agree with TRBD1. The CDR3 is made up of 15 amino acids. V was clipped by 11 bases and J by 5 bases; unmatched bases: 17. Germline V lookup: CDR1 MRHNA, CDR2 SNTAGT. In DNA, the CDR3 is TGTGCCGGACTTCATAAGACAGGGAGTCTGGAGACCCAGTACTTC. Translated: CAGLHKTGSLETQYF.

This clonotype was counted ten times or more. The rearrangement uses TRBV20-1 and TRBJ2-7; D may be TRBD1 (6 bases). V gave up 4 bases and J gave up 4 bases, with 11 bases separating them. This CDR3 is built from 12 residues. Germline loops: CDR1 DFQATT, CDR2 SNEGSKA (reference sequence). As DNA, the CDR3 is TGCAGTGCTAAGAAACAGGGATACGAGCAGTACTTC. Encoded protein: CSAKKQGYEQYF.

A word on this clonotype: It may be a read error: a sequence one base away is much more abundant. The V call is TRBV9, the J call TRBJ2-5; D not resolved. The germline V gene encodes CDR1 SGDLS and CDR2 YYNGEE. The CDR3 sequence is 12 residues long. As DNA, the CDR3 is TGTGCCAGCAGCGACAACCAAGAGGCCCAGTACTTC. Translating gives CASSDNQEAQYF.

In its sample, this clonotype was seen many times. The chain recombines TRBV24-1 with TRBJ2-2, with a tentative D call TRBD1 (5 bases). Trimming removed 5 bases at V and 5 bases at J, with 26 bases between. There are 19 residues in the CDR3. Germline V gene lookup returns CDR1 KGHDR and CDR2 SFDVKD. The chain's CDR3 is CATSAESFDRSERTGELFF. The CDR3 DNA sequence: TGTGCCACCAGTGCCGAATCGTTTGACAGATCCGAACGGACCGGGGAGCTGTTTTTT.

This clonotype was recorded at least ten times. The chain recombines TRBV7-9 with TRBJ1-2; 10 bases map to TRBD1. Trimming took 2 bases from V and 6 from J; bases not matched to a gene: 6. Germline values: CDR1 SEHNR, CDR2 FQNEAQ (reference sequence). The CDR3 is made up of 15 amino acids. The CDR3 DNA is TGTGCCAGCAGCTTAATTGACAGGGGGCGCGATGGCTACACCTTC. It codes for CASSLIDRGRDGYTF. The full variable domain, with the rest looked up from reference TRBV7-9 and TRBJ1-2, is DTGVSQNPRHKITKRGQNVTFRCDPISEHNRLYWYRQTLGQGPEFLTYFQNEAQLEKSRLLSDRFSAERPKGSFSTLEIQRTEQGDSAMYLCASSLIDRGRDGYTFGSGTRLTVV.

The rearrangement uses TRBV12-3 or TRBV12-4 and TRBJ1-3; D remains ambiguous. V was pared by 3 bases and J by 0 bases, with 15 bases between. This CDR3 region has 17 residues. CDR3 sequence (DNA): TGTGCCAGCAGTTTTTGGGCAGCTCGCCCCTCTGGAAACACCATATATTTT. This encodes CASSFWAARPSGNTIYF.

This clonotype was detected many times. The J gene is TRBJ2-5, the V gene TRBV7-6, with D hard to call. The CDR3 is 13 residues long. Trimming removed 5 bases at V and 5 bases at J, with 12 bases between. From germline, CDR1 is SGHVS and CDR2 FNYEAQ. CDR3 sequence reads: CASSPLTAETQYF. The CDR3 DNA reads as TGTGCCAGCAGCCCACTCACTGCGGAGACCCAGTACTTC.

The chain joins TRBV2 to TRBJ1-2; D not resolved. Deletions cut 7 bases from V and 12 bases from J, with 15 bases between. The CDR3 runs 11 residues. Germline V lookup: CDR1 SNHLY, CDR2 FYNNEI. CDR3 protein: CASKSKAGNTF. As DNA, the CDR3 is TGTGCCAGCAAATCGAAGGCTGGAAACACCTTC.